What follows is one T cell receptor (beta chain) and its context. Its antigen is currently unknown. TCRdb's table, derived via immunoSEQ multiplex PCR, lists solely in-frame clones and lacks some. This table holds 30,000 to 40,000 clones, approximately 95% found once. The data originate from a study of graft-versus-host responses after intestinal transplantation. Study-wide results and limits: Some patients had graft-donor T cell macrochimerism. In their allografts, the ratios of graft-versus-host to host-versus-graft T cell clones were high. Researchers found peak circulating GvH clone levels linked to early post-transplant HvG declines.

J lost 1 base, V lost 5 bases, and 0 bases had no gene match. The V gene's germline CDR1 is SQVTM and CDR2 ANQGSEA. The CDR3 extends over 12 amino acids. The specimen was unstimulated CD4+ T cells sorted from spleen or lymph node cells, collected before transplant. The clonotype comes from a human donor who was the organ donor for an intestinal transplant. This chain links TRBV29-1 with TRBJ2-3; TRBD2 agrees at 7 bases. As DNA, the CDR3 is TGCAGCGTTAGCGGGGGCACAGATACGCAGTATTTT. It encodes CSVSGGTDTQYF.